This passage covers 4 T cell receptor beta chains from one sample sequenced in a study of cytomegalovirus exposure and HLA in healthy donors (dated by TCRdb to 2016 to 2017). Library preparation employed the immunoSEQ multiplex PCR assay. For the multiplex PCR, a mixture combining 60 forward primers for TCR Vbeta segments and 13 reverse primers for TCR Jbeta segments was used. In TCRdb, the immuneACCESS table is reduced to in-frame sequences with V and J assigned. These tables do not hold every clone; where another copy was compared, an unresolved V gene accounts for under half, and the others remain unexplained. The table for this sample records more than 100,000 clones. The leading ten clones occupy 3% to 4.5% of the sample. The sample comprised PBMCs. Receptors originate from a man between 18 and 35 years old in good health and CMV-seronegative.

The chain has TRBV11-2 and TRBJ2-5; 12 nucleotides match TRBD2. V lost 1 base, J lost 3 bases, and 9 bases stayed unmatched. The V gene's germline CDR1 is SGHAT and CDR2 FQNNGV. The CDR3 is made up of 18 amino acids. CDR3 in DNA: TGTGCCAGCAGCTTAGGCCTACTAGCGGGGGGCATCGAAGAGACCCAGTACTTC. It translates to CASSLGLLAGGIEETQYF.

V usage is TRBV5-1 and J usage is TRBJ2-5; 13 nucleotides align to TRBD2. The CDR3 has 18 residues. Trimming cost V 2 bases and J 5 bases; bases outside gene matches: 12. Germline CDR1 SGHRS, CDR2 YFSETQ. Here the CDR3 DNA reads TGCGCCAGCAGCTTCAAGGGGGGGACTAGCGGGGCTGGGGAGACCCAGTACTTC. Amino acids: CASSFKGGTSGAGETQYF.

With regard to this clone: Germline and junction disagree at one end, which may indicate a read error. CDR3 DNA sequence: TGTGCCAGCAGTCAAGAGGTCGGCGGGAGAACGGAGGAGCAGTTCTTC. It translates to CASSQEVGGRTEEQFF. V gene TRBV4-2 combines with J gene TRBJ2-1; 7 nucleotides line up with TRBD2. This CDR3 has 16 residues. CDR1 is LGHNA and CDR2 is YNFKEQ in the germline V gene.

V gene TRBV6-1 combines with J gene TRBJ2-5; 7 nucleotides agree with TRBD2. The CDR3 has 11 residues. Germline trimming cut 0 bases from V and 12 bases from J; bases unmatched to any gene: 1. The germline V gene encodes CDR1 MNHNS and CDR2 SASEGT. The CDR3 nucleotides are TGTGCCAGCAGTGAAGCGGGGGGGGAGTACTTC. Its protein product is CASSEAGGEYF.